This TCR beta chain is from a study of shared clonotypes between healthy human individuals. Regarding the study as a whole: Clonotype sharing across donors was expected to vary with sequencing depth. In a handful of donors, around 4.8% of naive CD4 clonotypes appeared in common.

With respect to this clone: Its specificity is not known.

Profiled with immunoSEQ multiplex PCR; TCRdb holds only in-frame clones, not every one. The sample yields more than 1.2 million clones, roughly 98.5% seen once. Germline CDR1 and CDR2: MNHNS and SASEGT. V shed 4 bases and J shed 0 bases, with 18 bases lying between them. The CDR3 consists of 17 residues. The genes are TRBV6-1 and TRBJ1-1; a possible D gene is TRBD1 (6 bases). Sequencing was done on a sample of naive CD4+ T cells sorted from blood. The subset denotes: CD45RA+ positively selected. The clonotype originates from a man under 40 in good health. The CDR3: CASSVGGGGGLNTEAFF. In DNA form, the CDR3 reads TGTGCCAGCAGTGTCGGAGGGGGAGGGGGGTTGAACACTGAAGCTTTCTTT.